Below are 25 T cell receptor beta chains sequenced from a single sample in a study of cytomegalovirus exposure and HLA in healthy donors. The PCR ran on 60 Vbeta and 13 Jbeta primers. Method: immunoSEQ multiplex PCR; TCRdb's copy keeps in-frame clones and lacks some. This sample has more than 150,000 clones, with 76% found just once. Sequenced material: PBMCs. These receptors were taken from a woman aged 30 to 39 in good health and CMV-seropositive.

This clone showed up just a few times. The V call is TRBV7-2, the J call TRBJ2-6; TRBD2 matches 10 bases. CDR3 length: 17 amino acids. The J segment lost 4 bases and the V segment lost 5 bases, leaving 8 bases of the junction unmatched. Germline V gene data show CDR1 as SGHTA and CDR2 as FQGNSA. The CDR3 DNA reads TGTGCCAGCAGCCCTTTAGCGGGGGGATCGGGGGCCAACGTCCTGACTTTC. It codes for CASSPLAGGSGANVLTF. The entire variable domain, with the rest obtained from reference TRBV7-2 and TRBJ2-6, is as follows: GAGVSQSPSNKVTEKGKDVELRCDPISGHTALYWYRQSLGQGLEFLIYFQGNSAPDKSGLPSDRFSAERTGGSVSTLTIQRTQQEDSAVYLCASSPLAGGSGANVLTFGAGSRLTVL.

The CDR3 bases are TGTGCCAGCACCCCTGGGGCTCGCCTCTACAATGAGCAGTTCTTC. Protein sequence: CASTPGARLYNEQFF. The genes are TRBV25-1 and TRBJ2-1, with TRBD1 as a possible D gene (5 bases). The CDR3 loop spans 15 amino acids. The germline gives CDR1 MGHDK, CDR2 SYGVNS. Trimming took 7 bases from V and 3 from J, leaving 16 bases between them.

This clone was found a few times. The chain has TRBV7-2 and TRBJ1-1, with a tentative D call TRBD1 (6 bases). Germline-derived CDR1 and CDR2 are SGHTA and FQGNSA. This CDR3 has 14 amino acids. V gave up 5 bases and J gave up 0 bases, with 10 bases separating them. CDR3 nucleotides: TGTGCCAGCAGCACGCAGGGGATGAACACTGAAGCTTTCTTT. Translation gives CASSTQGMNTEAFF.

This sequence joins TRBV4-1 and TRBJ1-2; 10 bases align to TRBD1. The CDR3 spans 15 residues. The germline CDR1 and CDR2 sequences are MGHRA and YSYEKL. V gave up 4 bases and J gave up 4 bases; unmatched junction bases: 6. CDR3 amino acids: CASSPGTGVGYGYTF. CDR3 bases: TGCGCCAGCAGCCCTGGGACAGGGGTGGGCTATGGCTACACCTTC.

The genes are TRBV29-1 and TRBJ2-7, with 7 nucleotides matching TRBD2. From germline, CDR1 is SQVTM and CDR2 ANQGSEA. V gave up 3 bases and J gave up 10 bases; unmatched junction bases: 15. The length of the CDR3 is 14 residues. The CDR3 DNA reads TGCAGCGTTGAGAGGGGAGGGGAGAAGAAAGGTCAGTACTTC. This gives the protein CSVERGGEKKGQYF.

This chain uses TRBV4-2 with TRBJ2-3; TRBD2 matches at 7 bases. The CDR3 consists of 15 residues. Germline values: CDR1 LGHNA, CDR2 YNFKEQ. Trimming cost V 2 bases and J 0 bases; bases outside gene matches: 2. The DNA for the CDR3 is TGTGCCAGCAGCCAAATCGGGGGGAGCACAGATACGCAGTATTTT. Translated: CASSQIGGSTDTQYF.

This chain connects TRBV7-9 to TRBJ1-4, with TRBD1 matching over 7 bases. The J segment lost 4 bases and the V segment lost 2 bases, leaving 10 bases of the junction unmatched. Per the germline V gene, CDR1 is SEHNR and CDR2 is FQNEAQ (reference sequence). This CDR3 spans 17 amino acids. The CDR3, as DNA: TGTGCCAGCAGCTTAAAAATGCCGGGACAGAGTAATGAAAAACTGTTTTTT. As protein: CASSLKMPGQSNEKLFF.

J is TRBJ2-2 and V is TRBV7-6; TRBD1 might be the D (7 bases). The CDR3 spans 18 residues. V was clipped by 5 bases and J by 4 bases, with 23 bases between them. Germline values: CDR1 SGHVS, CDR2 FNYEAQ. In DNA form, the CDR3 reads TGTGCCAGCAGCCGATTTTTCGGCAGCCAGGGGGGCACCGGGGAGCTGTTTTTT. Translation: CASSRFFGSQGGTGELFF.

The chain uses TRBV30 and TRBJ2-5; tentative D call: TRBD1 (5 bases). The CDR3 totals 13 residues. V dropped 0 bases and J dropped 4 bases, with 9 bases sitting between them. CDR1 is GTSNPN and CDR2 is SVGIG in the germline V gene (reference sequence). The CDR3 region has the DNA TGTGCCTGGAGTGTCGTCAGGGTAGAGACCCAGTACTTC. It codes for CAWSVVRVETQYF.

This sequence joins TRBV29-1 and TRBJ2-7; 12 positions match TRBD2. With 4 bases clipped from V and 6 bases from J, the junction kept 7 bases outside the gene matches. Germline V gene sequence: CDR1 SQVTM, CDR2 ANQGSEA. The length of the CDR3 is 14 residues. The CDR3 nucleotides are TGCAGCGTTGCAGGACTAGCGGGGCCGTCCGAGCAGTACTTC. This sequence encodes CSVAGLAGPSEQYF.

The chain combines TRBV6-5 with TRBJ1-3; D is perhaps TRBD1 (6 bases). Trimming shortened V by 6 bases and J by 8 bases, and 17 bases separated the two germline ends. CDR3 size: 14 residues. The V gene's germline CDR1 is MNHEY and CDR2 SVGAGI. CDR3 loop: CASSSNGGPDTIYF. CDR3 coding DNA: TGTGCCAGCAGCTCCAACGGGGGGCCAGACACCATATATTTT.

The chain is built from TRBV7-2 and TRBJ2-1, with 12 bases lining up with TRBD2. The J segment lost 10 bases and the V segment lost 3 bases, leaving 7 bases of the junction unmatched. CDR1 and CDR2 from the germline V gene are SGHTA and FQGNSA. CDR3 length equals 15 residues. This chain's CDR3 is CASSFSTSGGREQFF. The CDR3 region has the DNA TGTGCCAGCAGCTTCTCGACTAGCGGGGGTAGAGAGCAGTTCTTC.

The genes are TRBV28 and TRBJ2-5, with D perhaps matching TRBD2 (6 bases). The DNA end is a closer match to TRBJ2-7, so the J assignment may be wrong. Per the germline V gene, CDR1 is MDHEN and CDR2 is SYDVKM. The CDR3 runs to 18 residues. CDR3 region: CASSLTIPSALLTYEQYF. The CDR3, as DNA: TGTGCCAGCAGTTTAACTATTCCTAGCGCACTATTAACCTACGAGCAGTACTTC.

This clone was picked up one time. The chain couples TRBV30 to TRBJ1-2; D perhaps matches TRBD1 (6 bases). Between the trimmed V and J ends, which lost 3 bases and 5 bases, there was a span of 10 bases. The CDR3 runs to 12 residues. CDR1 and CDR2 from the germline V gene are GTSNPN and SVGIG (reference sequence). The CDR3 loop reads CAWSEGGYGYTF. The CDR3 coding sequence is TGTGCCTGGAGCGAGGGGGGGTATGGCTACACCTTC. Complete variable domain (other parts from reference TRBV30 and TRBJ1-2): SQTIHQWPATLVQPVGSPLSLECTVEGTSNPNLYWYRQAAGRGLQLLFYSVGIGQISSEVPQNLSASRPQDRQFILSSKKLLLSDSGFYLCAWSEGGYGYTFGSGTRLTVV.

CDR3 sequence (DNA): TGTGCCAGCAGTTACGGGACAGGTCATAATTCACCCCTCCACTTT. Encoded protein: CASSYGTGHNSPLHF. The chain employs TRBV6-5 and TRBJ1-6, with 8 bases aligning to TRBD1. Germline CDR1 reads MNHEY; CDR2 reads SVGAGI. V dropped 2 bases and J dropped 5; count of bases not matched to a gene: 2. The CDR3 totals 15 residues.

The chain employs TRBV12-5 and TRBJ1-1; 7 bases line up with TRBD1. The junction had 2 bases not matched to a gene; V was cut back by 6 bases and J by 4 bases. The CDR3 is made up of 12 amino acids. Germline-derived CDR1 and CDR2 are LGHNT and FRNRAP. CDR3 coding DNA: TGTGCTAGTGGCCCAGGGGGCACTGAAGCTTTCTTT. This gives the protein CASGPGGTEAFF.

V is TRBV11-1 and J is TRBJ1-1, with D tentatively TRBD1 (5 bases). Germline V lookup: CDR1 SGHAT, CDR2 FQDESV (reference sequence). The CDR3 contains 13 residues. Trimming stripped 4 bases from V and 5 bases from J, with 11 bases between. CDR3 in DNA: TGTGCCAGCAGCTGGAGGGGAGGTACTGAAGCTTTCTTT. This codes for CASSWRGGTEAFF.

The chain uses TRBV6-5 and TRBJ2-7; 7 nucleotides match TRBD1. Per the germline V gene, CDR1 is MNHEY and CDR2 is SVGAGI. After removal of 6 bases from V and 2 bases from J, the junction contained 7 bases not matched to a gene. This CDR3 has 14 amino acids. CDR3 nucleotides: TGTGCCAGCAGCCCCCCAGGGGGAACCTACGAGCAGTACTTC. It is translated as CASSPPGGTYEQYF.

The chain joins TRBV5-1 to TRBJ2-1; possible D gene TRBD1, 6 bases. The CDR3 contains 14 residues. Germline V gene sequence: CDR1 SGHRS, CDR2 YFSETQ. Trimming pared 0 bases from V and 8 bases from J, leaving 12 bases between. Written as DNA, the CDR3 is TGCGCCAGCAGCTTGGACAGGGTAGGGGATGAGCAGTTCTTC. Translating gives CASSLDRVGDEQFF.

This clone was picked up a small number of times. V and J are TRBV5-1 and TRBJ2-7; TRBD2 matches 11 bases. The J segment lost 5 bases and the V segment lost 0 bases, leaving 7 bases of the junction unmatched. The germline V gene has CDR1 SGHRS and CDR2 YFSETQ. This CDR3 is built from 16 residues. In DNA, the CDR3 is TGCGCCAGCAGCTTGGTAGCGGGGGGGCCGGGGCACGAGCAGTACTTC. Translated, it gives CASSLVAGGPGHEQYF.

This clone has more than one count but fewer than ten. The sample has other DNA sequences that encode this CDR3 too. V gene TRBV19 combines with J gene TRBJ2-1, with 8 positions matching TRBD1. CDR3 length: 12 amino acids. V lost 5 bases and J lost 8; bases outside the gene matches: 2. The V gene's germline CDR1 is LNHDA and CDR2 SQIVND (reference sequence). In DNA, the CDR3 is TGTGCCAGTAGTGTGACAGGGGATGAGCAGTTCTTC. Protein product: CASSVTGDEQFF.

The chain is built from TRBV28 and TRBJ2-5; 7 bases match TRBD1. This CDR3 comprises 15 residues. Germline V CDR1 and CDR2: MDHEN, SYDVKM. Trimming took 5 bases from V and 3 from J; bases not matched to a gene: 9. The chain's CDR3 is CASSTGTALEETQYF. DNA of the CDR3: TGTGCCAGCAGTACCGGGACAGCATTAGAAGAGACCCAGTACTTC.

The chain links TRBV4-1 to TRBJ1-4, with a tentative D call TRBD1 (6 bases). Germline assignment: CDR1 MGHRA and CDR2 YSYEKL. V lost 5 bases to trimming and J lost 3 bases, with 10 bases between them. The CDR3 runs to 14 residues. The CDR3 sequence is CASSYGGPNEKLFF. The CDR3, as DNA: TGCGCCAGCAGCTACGGGGGGCCTAATGAAAAACTGTTTTTT.

The rearrangement links TRBV6-1 to TRBJ1-2, with D possibly TRBD1 on 5 matching bases. This CDR3 is built from 14 residues. Germline values: CDR1 MNHNS, CDR2 SASEGT. The V and J ends lost 10 bases and 8 bases respectively, with 23 bases between them. CDR3 protein: CATSKGQSLGGYTF. The DNA for the CDR3 is TGTGCCACCTCAAAGGGGCAGAGTCTAGGGGGCTACACCTTC.

This clone has more than one count but fewer than ten. The chain joins TRBV5-4 to TRBJ1-3; 8 nucleotides line up with TRBD1. Per germline, CDR1 SGHNT and CDR2 YYREEE (reference sequence). Trimming removed 3 bases from V and 8 bases from J; junction bases left unmatched: 4. The CDR3 has 13 amino acids. The CDR3 here is CASSYDRGDTIYF. Written as DNA, the CDR3 is TGTGCCAGCAGCTACGACAGGGGTGACACCATATATTTT.